These 25 T cell receptor beta chains were sequenced from one sample in a study of blood T cell repertoires in COVID-19. TCRdb keeps only in-frame clones here, not all; method: immunoSEQ multiplex PCR. This sample yields about 120,000 clones, of which 85% to 90% are seen a single time; 30% belongs to the top ten. Sequenced: peripheral blood. Every receptor here comes from a woman in her 70s with acute or convalescent COVID-19.

The rearrangement joins TRBV7-9 to TRBJ2-7, with TRBD1 identical over 7 bases. The V gene end was trimmed by 0 bases and the J gene end by 7 bases; junction bases not matched to a gene: 3. Germline loops: CDR1 SEHNR, CDR2 FQNEAQ (reference sequence). The CDR3 covers 13 residues. CDR3: CASSLAPGGEQYF. The CDR3 bases are TGTGCCAGCAGCTTAGCTCCAGGGGGAGAGCAGTACTTC.

The chain links TRBV28 to TRBJ1-1; D is perhaps TRBD1 (6 bases). CDR1 and CDR2 (germline): MDHEN, SYDVKM. The V and J ends lost 7 bases and 2 bases respectively, with 14 bases between them. CDR3 length: 14 residues. The DNA of the CDR3 is TGTGCCAGCAATTCCGGGACAACCAACACTGAAGCTTTCTTT. This encodes CASNSGTTNTEAFF. Complete variable domain (other parts from reference TRBV28 and TRBJ1-1): DVKVTQSSRYLVKRTGEKVFLECVQDMDHENMFWYRQDPGLGLRLIYFSYDVKMKEKGDIPEGYSVSREKKERFSLILESASTNQTSMYLCASNSGTTNTEAFFGQGTRLTVV.

The rearrangement uses TRBV5-1 and TRBJ2-3; 8 positions agree with TRBD2. The CDR3 extends over 14 amino acids. With 0 bases clipped from V and 6 bases from J, the junction kept 3 bases outside the gene matches. Germline CDR1 SGHRS, CDR2 YFSETQ. CDR3 in amino acids: CASSLVGGADTQYF. CDR3 nucleotides: TGCGCCAGCAGCTTGGTCGGGGGGGCCGATACGCAGTATTTT.

The V call is TRBV30, the J call TRBJ1-3; D uncertain. The V and J ends lost 0 bases and 4 bases respectively, with 16 bases between them. CDR1 GTSNPN and CDR2 SVGIG come from the germline V gene (reference sequence). CDR3 length: 16 amino acids. CDR3 sequence reads: CAWSVLPPSHGNTIYF. The CDR3 coding sequence is TGTGCCTGGAGTGTACTCCCGCCGAGCCACGGAAACACCATATATTTT.

The J gene is TRBJ2-7, the V gene TRBV6-5; TRBD1 agrees at 8 bases. Germline CDR1 reads MNHEY; CDR2 reads SVGAGI. CDR3 size: 14 residues. J was trimmed by 2 bases and V by 7 bases; bases with no gene match: 7. CDR3 DNA: TGTGCCAGCATACCCGACAGGGGCACCTACGAGCAGTACTTC. As protein: CASIPDRGTYEQYF.

A single count supports this clone. This chain links TRBV7-3 with TRBJ2-1; TRBD2 matches 11 bases. Germline V gene sequence: CDR1 SGHTA, CDR2 FQGTGA. The CDR3 length is 15 residues. J lost 6 bases, V lost 5 bases, and 6 bases had no gene match. The CDR3 loop is CASSPGTSGSNEQFF. The DNA for the CDR3 is TGTGCCAGCAGCCCCGGGACTAGCGGCAGCAATGAGCAGTTCTTC.

V usage is TRBV30 and J usage is TRBJ1-2; 7 nucleotides match TRBD1. Germline lookup yields CDR1 GTSNPN and CDR2 SVGIG (reference sequence). The CDR3 totals 14 residues. V shed 1 base, J shed 4 bases, and the junction held 6 bases outside the gene matches. CDR3 in amino acids: CAWSAAGGIYGYTF. CDR3 DNA: TGTGCCTGGAGTGCGGCAGGGGGTATCTATGGCTACACCTTC.

The CDR3 loop reads CASSLATGSGNTIYF. DNA of the CDR3: TGCGCCAGCAGCTTGGCGACAGGGTCTGGAAACACCATATATTTT. The chain has TRBV5-1 and TRBJ1-3; 7 bases align to TRBD1. This CDR3 has 15 residues. CDR1 is SGHRS, CDR2 YFSETQ, per germline. J gave up 1 base and V 0 bases, and 1 base lay outside the gene matches.

The chain links TRBV2 to TRBJ2-5; 7 nucleotides align to TRBD1. Per the germline V gene, CDR1 is SNHLY and CDR2 is FYNNEI. The CDR3 extends over 14 amino acids. The V segment lost 7 bases and the J segment 2 bases; nucleotides outside the gene matches: 7. The CDR3 region is CASNQLTGQETQYF. CDR3 DNA sequence: TGTGCCAGCAATCAGTTGACAGGGCAAGAGACCCAGTACTTC.

The V gene is TRBV18, the J gene TRBJ1-4, with 9 positions matching TRBD1. Germline lookup yields CDR1 KGHSH and CDR2 LQKENI. Trimming took 1 base from V and 7 from J; bases not matched to a gene: 10. The CDR3 has 17 residues. CDR3 bases: TGTGCCAGCTCACCACAGCCGGGACAGGGAGTTAGTGAAAAACTGTTTTTT. Its translation: CASSPQPGQGVSEKLFF.

The chain links TRBV3-1 (or the pseudogene TRBV3-2) to TRBJ2-1; 7 bases align to TRBD1. The V gene end was trimmed by 1 base and the J gene end by 10 bases; junction bases not matched to a gene: 10. CDR1 LGHDT and CDR2 YNNKEL come from the germline V gene (reference sequence). The CDR3 covers 15 residues. This CDR3 reads CASSQGPGGQDEQFF. For the CDR3, the DNA is TGTGCCAGCAGCCAAGGGCCAGGGGGTCAGGACGAGCAGTTCTTC.

This clone was detected once. V is TRBV29-1 and J is TRBJ1-2; 7 bases fit TRBD1. With V trimmed by 4 bases and J by 2 bases, 1 base remained unmatched. CDR1 SQVTM and CDR2 ANQGSEA come from the germline V gene. This CDR3 is 12 amino acids long. The CDR3, as DNA: TGCAGCGTTGCGGGACAGAACTATGGCTACACCTTC. It specifies CSVAGQNYGYTF.

J is TRBJ1-4 and V is TRBV29-1, with D possibly TRBD1 on 5 matching bases. CDR1 SQVTM and CDR2 ANQGSEA come from the germline V gene. V was shortened by 7 bases and J by 3 bases, with 9 bases between the two germline ends. The CDR3 is 12 residues long. The CDR3 reads CSDLGANEKLFF. CDR3 nucleotide sequence: TGCAGCGACTTAGGGGCTAATGAAAAACTGTTTTTT.

The rearrangement joins TRBV7-4 to TRBJ1-1; D is undetermined. The CDR3 is made up of 14 amino acids. V gave up 5 bases and J gave up 0 bases, with 10 bases separating them. CDR1 is SGHVT, CDR2 SQSDAQ, per germline. Written as DNA, the CDR3 is TGTGCCAGCAGCCCCGGACTCCTGAACACTGAAGCTTTCTTT. Protein: CASSPGLLNTEAFF.

This clone was detected only a few times. The chain uses TRBV9 and TRBJ1-1; D may be TRBD1 (6 bases). CDR1 is SGDLS and CDR2 is YYNGEE in the germline V gene. The CDR3 spans 14 residues. Trimming pared 4 bases from V and 1 base from J, leaving 11 bases between. CDR3 nucleotide sequence: TGTGCCAGCAGCATCTCAGGGGAGAACACTGAAGCTTTCTTT. It is translated as CASSISGENTEAFF.

The chain combines TRBV28 with TRBJ2-2; D unresolved. Germline V gives CDR1 MDHEN, CDR2 SYDVKM. V lost 3 bases and J lost 1, with 12 bases in between. This CDR3 region has 16 residues. Here the CDR3 reads CASSFVQQGNTGELFF. The CDR3 region has the DNA TGTGCCAGCAGTTTTGTACAGCAAGGGAACACCGGGGAGCTGTTTTTT.

The V and J genes are TRBV3-1 (or the pseudogene TRBV3-2) and TRBJ2-5; 9 nucleotides match TRBD2. Germline CDR1 LGHDT, CDR2 YNNKEL (reference sequence). V shed 1 base and J 1 base; nucleotides not matched to a gene: 10. There are 18 residues in the CDR3. CDR3 protein: CASSQGGLASGAQETQYF. The CDR3 bases are TGTGCCAGCAGCCAAGGAGGGCTGGCTAGCGGGGCCCAAGAGACCCAGTACTTC.

The chain combines TRBV28 with TRBJ1-1, with D possibly matching TRBD1 (6 bases). The CDR3 runs to 15 residues. Trimming took 7 bases from V and 6 from J, leaving 21 bases between them. From germline, CDR1 is MDHEN and CDR2 SYDVKM. CDR3 sequence reads: CASIIIAGGRAEAFF. The CDR3 bases are TGTGCCAGCATCATAATAGCGGGGGGCCGCGCTGAAGCTTTCTTT.

The rearrangement uses TRBV4-1 and TRBJ1-1; tentative D call: TRBD1 (6 bases). Germline V gene lookup returns CDR1 MGHRA and CDR2 YSYEKL. There are 11 residues in the CDR3. Trimming removed 9 bases from V and 7 bases from J, with 12 bases in between. Here the CDR3 reads CASRGGVEAFF. In nucleotides, the CDR3 is TGCGCCAGTAGGGGGGGAGTTGAAGCTTTCTTT.

The V gene is TRBV21-1, the J gene TRBJ1-3. TRBV21-1 is tagged as a pseudogene. CDR3 size: 17 residues. The DNA for the CDR3 is TGTGCCAGCAGCAAAGGGGTCGAGGAGAGCTCTGGAAACACCATATATTTT. Amino acid sequence: CASSKGVEESSGNTIYF.

The rearrangement joins TRBV28 to TRBJ2-1; 8 nucleotides agree with TRBD2. CDR3 length: 19 amino acids. Germline CDR1 MDHEN, CDR2 SYDVKM. V lost 4 bases to trimming and J lost 1 base; unmatched junction nucleotides: 15. As DNA, the CDR3 is TGTGCCAGCAGTTCGGGGGGGGCTGGGGGCGCAGGGTCCTACAATGAGCAGTTCTTC. Amino acid sequence: CASSSGGAGGAGSYNEQFF.

The chain recombines TRBV12-5 with TRBJ2-1; TRBD1 might be the D (6 bases). Germline loops: CDR1 LGHNT, CDR2 FRNRAP. CDR3 length: 17 amino acids. V gave up 0 bases and J gave up 9 bases, with 21 bases separating them. The CDR3 DNA is TGTGCTAGTGGTTTGGTAGTCCCCAGGGGAAGAAGGGGTGAGCAGTTCTTC. The encoded protein is CASGLVVPRGRRGEQFF.

J is TRBJ1-2 and V is TRBV6-5, with D possibly matching TRBD1 (5 bases). The CDR3 has 13 residues. The germline V and J ends were trimmed by 6 bases and 8 bases, with 16 bases remaining between them. Germline-derived CDR1 and CDR2 are MNHEY and SVGAGI. The CDR3 DNA is TGTGCCAGCAGCCAACTTCGACAGTCCGGCTACACCTTC. Protein product: CASSQLRQSGYTF.

V usage is TRBV30 and J usage is TRBJ2-5; 11 bases fit TRBD2. The germline gives CDR1 GTSNPN, CDR2 SVGIG (reference sequence). This CDR3 spans 13 amino acids. J lost 4 bases, V lost 8 bases, and 6 bases had no gene match. Here the CDR3 DNA reads TGTGCCCGTACTAGCGGGGGCGCAGAGACCCAGTACTTC. It translates to CARTSGGAETQYF.

Of note for this clone: An end of the junction differs from the germline gene, which may be a read error. This sequence joins TRBV2 and TRBJ1-2; D is undetermined. CDR1 and CDR2 (germline): SNHLY, FYNNEI. The CDR3 consists of 11 residues. In DNA form, the CDR3 reads TGTGCCAGCAGTGAAGCCCCCAGTCACCCCTTC. It translates to CASSEAPSHPF. The full variable domain, with the rest looked up from reference TRBV2 and TRBJ1-2, is EPEVTQTPSHQVTQMGQEVILRCVPISNHLYFYWYRQILGQKVEFLVSFYNNEISEKSEIFDDQFSVERPDGSNFTLKIRSTKLEDSAMYFCASSEAPSHPFGSGTRLTVV.